This T cell receptor beta chain was sequenced in a study of regulatory T cells in long-lasting Graves disease. This clonotype appeared many times. Its specificity is unknown. V lost 5 bases and J lost 5, with 16 bases in between. Germline V gene sequence: CDR1 SGHVS, CDR2 FQNEAQ. The CDR3 is 14 residues long. The study's findings and limits: Gene preferences differed: TRBV28, TRBJ1-2, TRBJ2-5 in persistent cases.

Sample time point: newly diagnosed GD, antithyroid drugs for less than 3 months. Extracted RNA from PBMCs served as the source of the TCR library. Researchers made TCR beta libraries by using iRepertoire HTBI primers and running Arm-PCR on CDR3 regions. Via MiXCR, TCRdb re-called the multiplex PCR reads, giving one row per CDR3 protein. The sample consists of around 470,000 distinct CDR3 sequences, 11% to 15% of them appearing once. These data were also reused for a study on T cells in Graves' hyperthyroidism and ophthalmopathy. That investigation notes: The hyperthyroidism was newly diagnosed and had lasted under 2 months; the patients were aged 18 to 65. First-round RT-PCR with HTBI primers amplified the TCR CDR3 region. Stable hyperthyroidism and ophthalmopathy were separated using 13 V-J signatures.

The rearrangement uses TRBV7-8 and TRBJ2-7, with D perhaps matching TRBD1 (5 bases). This receptor was taken from a woman aged 45-60 years with Graves disease. Sequences were derived from peripheral blood mononuclear cells (PBMCs), sampled at new diagnosis, from a patient treated with antithyroid drugs. CDR3 DNA sequence: TGTGCCAGCAGCATCTCCAGGGTATCCGACGAGCAGTACTTC. Protein sequence: CASSISRVSDEQYF.